The present entry profiles one T cell receptor beta chain with its context. In TCRdb, the RT-PCR reads were re-called with MiXCR into one record per CDR3 protein. This table holds hundreds of thousands of distinct CDR3 sequences, more than 15% found once. This entry belongs to a study of patients and donors after allogeneic stem cell transplantation. The V and J ends lost 3 bases and 7 bases respectively, with 7 bases between them. Germline assignment: CDR1 SGHAT and CDR2 FQNNGV. The CDR3 covers 13 residues. This receptor was obtained from a human donor who was either an allogeneic HSCT recipient or a stem cell or donor lymphocyte infusion donor (not recorded which). It is not recorded whose cells these are; they may come from a transplant donor. The chain carries TRBV11-2 and TRBJ1-6; D ambiguous. Sequences were obtained from blood, either unsorted or a sorted T cell fraction (not recorded which). The CDR3 spells CASSFRRNSPLHF. CDR3 DNA: TGTGCCAGCAGCTTCCGGCGCAATTCACCCCTCCACTTT.